These 29 T cell receptor beta chains were all obtained from the same sample, sequenced in a study of blood T cells in healthy people across ages. A sample-barcoded 5' primer and a J-beta primer mix were used in a second PCR of roughly 6 to 11 cycles. TCRdb analysed the 5' RACE reads with MiXCR anew, one entry per CDR3 protein. The sample lists hundreds of thousands of distinct CDR3 sequences; approximately 49% were seen once. The sequencing sample was made of blood. Receptors were obtained from a man aged 25 to 40 in good health.

The DNA of the CDR3 is TGTGCCAGCAGGTCTGACACCGGGGAGCTGTTTTTT. Its protein is CASRSDTGELFF. This sequence joins TRBV2 and TRBJ2-2, with D unresolved. The CDR3 loop spans 12 amino acids. Trimming stripped 6 bases from V and 3 bases from J, with 5 bases between. CDR1 and CDR2 from the germline V gene are SNHLY and FYNNEI.

This clonotype was observed a handful of times. The genes are TRBV27 and TRBJ1-1; 9 bases agree with TRBD1. Germline CDR1 is MNHEY and CDR2 is SMNVEV (reference sequence). J was trimmed by 4 bases and V by 8 bases; bases with no gene match: 5. The CDR3 sequence is 13 residues long. The CDR3 reads CASLDRGLTEAFF. The CDR3 coding sequence is TGTGCCAGCCTGGACAGGGGCCTCACTGAAGCTTTCTTT.

The rearrangement joins TRBV7-2 to TRBJ2-3, with TRBD1 identical over 7 bases. CDR1 SGHTA and CDR2 FQGNSA come from the germline V gene. The trim removed 5 bases at V and 2 bases at J, leaving 7 bases unmatched. This CDR3 comprises 15 residues. The CDR3 nucleotides read TGTGCCAGCAGCCTTGTGGACAGGCCCACAGATACGCAGTATTTT. It specifies CASSLVDRPTDTQYF.

This chain uses TRBV29-1 with TRBJ2-1; D uncertain. V lost 2 bases and J 9 bases, leaving 20 bases between the germline ends. CDR3 length: 15 residues. Germline V gene sequence: CDR1 SQVTM, CDR2 ANQGSEA. The CDR3 is CSVELQLIEAGEQFF. The CDR3 DNA reads TGCAGCGTTGAACTCCAGCTCATAGAAGCCGGTGAGCAGTTCTTC.

The rearrangement uses TRBV5-6 and TRBJ1-1; a weak D match, TRBD1 (5 bases). CDR1 is SGHDT and CDR2 is YYEEEE in the germline V gene. This CDR3 region has 15 residues. With 5 bases removed from V and 2 bases from J, the gap between germline ends came to 16 bases. The CDR3: CASRKPAGDNTEAFF. CDR3 DNA: TGTGCCAGCAGGAAACCAGCGGGGGACAACACTGAAGCTTTCTTT.

The J gene is TRBJ1-6, the V gene TRBV5-1, with a possible D match to TRBD1 (6 bases). The germline CDR1 and CDR2 sequences are SGHRS and YFSETQ. V dropped 6 bases and J dropped 6 bases, with 13 bases sitting between them. CDR3 length equals 14 residues. In nucleotides, the CDR3 is TGCGCCAGCACTATTGGACAGACTAATTCACCCCTCCACTTT. The encoded protein is CASTIGQTNSPLHF.

The chain couples TRBV27 to TRBJ1-2, with a tentative D call TRBD1 (6 bases). This CDR3 is 13 amino acids long. V lost 9 bases to trimming and J lost 0 bases, with 11 bases between them. CDR1 is MNHEY, CDR2 SMNVEV, per germline (reference sequence). In DNA form, the CDR3 reads TGTGCCAGTACGCAGGGGCCTAACTATGGCTACACCTTC. It yields the protein CASTQGPNYGYTF.

V usage is TRBV25-1 and J usage is TRBJ1-4; D gene uncertain. This CDR3 is built from 15 residues. Germline values: CDR1 MGHDK, CDR2 SYGVNS. Trimming shortened V by 3 bases and J by 0 bases, and 8 bases separated the two germline ends. The CDR3 here is CASSDAGATNEKLFF. The DNA of the CDR3 is TGTGCCAGCAGTGATGCGGGTGCAACTAATGAAAAACTGTTTTTT.

This clonotype was detected only a few times. V usage is TRBV10-3 and J usage is TRBJ2-4; no definite D call. Trimming removed 0 bases from V and 7 bases from J, with 4 bases in between. CDR3 length: 12 amino acids. Germline values: CDR1 ENHRY, CDR2 SYGVKD. The CDR3 DNA reads TGTGCCATCAGTGAGTCGTCGAACATTCAGTACTTC. Its protein is CAISESSNIQYF.

This chain links TRBV3-1 with TRBJ1-2; TRBD1 matches at 11 bases. V dropped 3 bases and J dropped 6; count of bases not matched to a gene: 6. Germline values: CDR1 LGHDT, CDR2 YNNKEL (reference sequence). The CDR3 length is 15 residues. CDR3 DNA sequence: TGTGCCAGCAGCCATATGGACAGGGGGCGGAATGGCTACACCTTC. It specifies CASSHMDRGRNGYTF.

The V call is TRBV7-2, the J call TRBJ2-7, with 9 nucleotides matching TRBD1. The DNA end is more similar to TRBJ2-5, so the J call may be wrong. The CDR3 sequence is 16 residues long. The V gene's germline CDR1 is SGHTA and CDR2 FQGNSA. The CDR3 region has the DNA TGTGCCAGCAGCCGGGACAGGGTTTCTGTAGGAGAGACCCAGTACTTC. Protein: CASSRDRVSVGETQYF.

The V and J genes are TRBV6-1 and TRBJ1-5; D is uncertain. Per the germline V gene, CDR1 is MNHNS and CDR2 is SASEGT. V lost 4 bases, J lost 2 bases, and 15 bases lay in between. CDR3 length: 16 residues. In DNA form, the CDR3 reads TGTGCCAGCAGTGCGACCTGGGATACAGGCAATCAGCCCCAGCATTTT. Its protein product is CASSATWDTGNQPQHF.

The CDR3 coding sequence is TGCGCCAGCAGCTTGAATGGCGGGGGGACTGGTGATACGCAGTATTTT. Amino acid sequence: CASSLNGGGTGDTQYF. The rearrangement uses TRBV5-1 and TRBJ2-3, with 8 nucleotides matching TRBD2. The length of the CDR3 is 16 residues. The V gene's germline CDR1 is SGHRS and CDR2 YFSETQ. The junction had 10 bases not matched to a gene; V was cut back by 1 base and J by 6 bases.

The J gene is TRBJ1-4, the V gene TRBV28; D might be TRBD1 (6 bases). This CDR3 comprises 15 residues. The V gene lost 10 bases and the J gene lost 0 bases, with 15 bases spanning the gap. Germline-derived CDR1 and CDR2 are MDHEN and SYDVKM. CDR3 nucleotide sequence: TGTGCCACTAAACCCGGGGGCGCAACTAATGAAAAACTGTTTTTT. It translates to CATKPGGATNEKLFF. Using reference TRBV28 and TRBJ1-4 for the parts outside the CDR3, the full variable domain is DVKVTQSSRYLVKRTGEKVFLECVQDMDHENMFWYRQDPGLGLRLIYFSYDVKMKEKGDIPEGYSVSREKKERFSLILESASTNQTSMYLCATKPGGATNEKLFFGSGTQLSVL.

With respect to this clonotype: Its ends do not fully match the called genes, so a read error is possible. The chain has TRBV20-1 and TRBJ2-1; TRBD1 or TRBD2 may be the D gene (5 bases each). The CDR3 runs to 15 residues. CDR1 is DFQATT, CDR2 SNEGSKA, per germline (reference sequence). CDR3 sequence: CSTRDARAVSNEQFF. For the CDR3, the DNA is TGCAGTACTAGGGACGCCAGGGCGGTTTCAAATGAGCAGTTCTTC.

V usage is TRBV4-1 and J usage is TRBJ2-5; 8 bases fit TRBD1. Germline V CDR1 and CDR2: MGHRA, YSYEKL. V was pared by 3 bases and J by 5 bases, with 5 bases of the junction left unmatched. This CDR3 spans 14 amino acids. The CDR3 region has the DNA TGCGCCAGCAGCCATCCGACAGGGGATGAGACCCAGTACTTC. Its translation: CASSHPTGDETQYF.

The rearrangement uses TRBV6-5 and TRBJ2-5, with TRBD1 identical over 12 bases. CDR1 and CDR2 from the germline V gene are MNHEY and SVGAGI. The V segment lost 2 bases and the J segment 4 bases; nucleotides outside the gene matches: 11. The CDR3 is made up of 18 amino acids. CDR3 loop: CASSYEEKSGQGAETQYF. The CDR3 DNA reads TGTGCCAGCAGTTACGAGGAAAAATCGGGACAGGGGGCAGAGACCCAGTACTTC.

The rearrangement uses TRBV3-1 and TRBJ2-3, with TRBD1 as a possible D gene (6 bases). Germline V gives CDR1 LGHDT, CDR2 YNNKEL (reference sequence). The CDR3 runs 16 residues. Deletions cut 0 bases from V and 1 base from J, with 11 bases between. Here the CDR3 DNA reads TGTGCCAGCAGCCAAGAGTGGGGGCCGGGCACAGATACGCAGTATTTT. Amino acid sequence: CASSQEWGPGTDTQYF.

The chain recombines TRBV11-1 with TRBJ2-2; tentative D call: TRBD1 (6 bases). V lost 4 bases to trimming and J lost 5 bases, with 11 bases between them. The V gene's germline CDR1 is SGHAT and CDR2 FQDESV (reference sequence). The CDR3 totals 14 residues. The CDR3: CASSSRGTTGELFF. The CDR3 DNA is TGTGCCAGCAGCTCGAGGGGGACGACCGGGGAGCTGTTTTTT.

V is TRBV28 and J is TRBJ2-3; 10 positions agree with TRBD2. The CDR3 consists of 16 residues. The germline V gene has CDR1 MDHEN and CDR2 SYDVKM. V shed 8 bases and J 3 bases; nucleotides not matched to a gene: 11. This CDR3 reads CASGIAGLAETDTQYF. The DNA of the CDR3 is TGTGCCAGCGGCATTGCCGGACTAGCGGAGACAGATACGCAGTATTTT.

V and J are TRBV7-2 and TRBJ2-1; D not certain. The germline gives CDR1 SGHTA, CDR2 FQGNSA. The V gene lost 5 bases and the J gene lost 6 bases, with 11 bases spanning the gap. The CDR3 is made up of 13 amino acids. The CDR3 bases are TGTGCCAGCAGCCCGTCTAATCTCAATGAGCAGTTCTTC. Amino acids: CASSPSNLNEQFF.

This clonotype was counted a few times. The chain couples TRBV6-5 to TRBJ2-1; D may be TRBD2 (7 bases). The CDR3 covers 15 residues. Germline values: CDR1 MNHEY, CDR2 SVGAGI. V lost 6 bases to trimming and J lost 5 bases, with 17 bases between them. CDR3 nucleotide sequence: TGTGCCAGCAGCCAGATGAGGGGGGGTCACAATGAGCAGTTCTTC. This translates into CASSQMRGGHNEQFF.

This rearrangement joins TRBV7-9 to TRBJ2-1; D is perhaps TRBD2 (5 bases). There are 15 residues in the CDR3. Trimming removed 1 base from V and 5 bases from J, with 12 bases in between. CDR1 SEHNR and CDR2 FQNEAQ come from the germline V gene (reference sequence). The CDR3 DNA is TGTGCCAGCAGCTTAGTGGAGGAGACCGACAATGAGCAGTTCTTC. Translated: CASSLVEETDNEQFF.

CDR3 loop: CSARGLDTGELFF. As DNA, the CDR3 is TGCAGTGCGAGGGGGCTCGACACCGGGGAGCTGTTTTTT. The chain joins TRBV20-1 to TRBJ2-2; 7 nucleotides agree with TRBD1. The trim removed 6 bases at V and 3 bases at J, leaving 4 bases unmatched. This CDR3 is 13 amino acids long. Looked up from germline, CDR1 is DFQATT and CDR2 is SNEGSKA (reference sequence).

The V gene is TRBV12-3 or TRBV12-4, the J gene TRBJ1-2; 8 bases line up with TRBD1. V lost 5 bases and J lost 7; bases outside the gene matches: 9. This CDR3 is built from 14 residues. DNA for the CDR3: TGTGCCAGCAGTCCGCGGACAGGGCCGGCTGGCTACACCTTC. Translating gives CASSPRTGPAGYTF.

The chain recombines TRBV7-2 with TRBJ2-5, with 7 positions matching TRBD2. The CDR3 runs 14 residues. Trimming at V came to 6 bases and at J to 5 bases, leaving 9 bases not matched to a gene. Per germline, CDR1 SGHTA and CDR2 FQGNSA. The CDR3 DNA reads as TGTGCCAGCAGTAGGACTAGAACGCGGGAGACCCAGTACTTC. This gives the protein CASSRTRTRETQYF.

This clonotype was recorded a few times. This sequence joins TRBV27 and TRBJ2-3; D ambiguous. Germline V lookup: CDR1 MNHEY, CDR2 SMNVEV (reference sequence). This CDR3 spans 15 amino acids. The V end lost 3 bases, the J end lost 2 bases, and 12 bases lay between the germline ends. CDR3 residues: CASSFPGANTDTQYF. CDR3 nucleotides: TGTGCCAGCAGTTTCCCCGGAGCGAACACAGATACGCAGTATTTT.

This clonotype appeared a few times. The chain combines TRBV4-1 with TRBJ2-1, with a weak D call TRBD2 (5 bases). Germline V gene sequence: CDR1 MGHRA, CDR2 YSYEKL. V lost 5 bases and J 12 bases, leaving 17 bases between the germline ends. CDR3 length: 13 residues. For the CDR3, the DNA is TGCGCCAGCAGCAGGGTGGACCCCGGAGGGCAGTTCTTC. Translating it yields CASSRVDPGGQFF.

This clonotype turned up a few times. The genes are TRBV7-2 and TRBJ2-1; tentatively, D is TRBD2 (6 bases). Germline V gene sequence: CDR1 SGHTA, CDR2 FQGNSA. Between the trimmed V and J ends, which lost 0 bases and 0 bases, there was a span of 9 bases. The CDR3 has 16 residues. In DNA form, the CDR3 reads TGTGCCAGCAGCTTAGCCCTGACTAGCTCCTACAATGAGCAGTTCTTC. The encoded protein is CASSLALTSSYNEQFF.